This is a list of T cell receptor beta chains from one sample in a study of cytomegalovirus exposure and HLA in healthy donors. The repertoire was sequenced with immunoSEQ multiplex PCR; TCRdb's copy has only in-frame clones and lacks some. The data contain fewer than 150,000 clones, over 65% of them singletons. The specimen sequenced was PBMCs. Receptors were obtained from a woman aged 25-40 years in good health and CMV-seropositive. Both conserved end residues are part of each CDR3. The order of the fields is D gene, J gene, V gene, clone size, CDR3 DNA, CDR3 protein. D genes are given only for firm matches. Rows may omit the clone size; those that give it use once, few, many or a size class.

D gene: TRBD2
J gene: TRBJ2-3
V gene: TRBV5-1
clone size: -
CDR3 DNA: TGCGCCAGCAGCTTGGTGGATAGCGGGGGGGGAGATACGCAGTATTTT
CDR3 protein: CASSLVDSGGGDTQYF

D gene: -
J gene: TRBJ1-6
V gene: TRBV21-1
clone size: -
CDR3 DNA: TGTGCCAGCAGCAAAGGAACAGGGAGAGGTAATTCACCCCTCCACTTT
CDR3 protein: CASSKGTGRGNSPLHF

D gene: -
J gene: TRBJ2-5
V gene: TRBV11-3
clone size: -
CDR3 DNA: TGTGCCAGCAGCTTAGGGCTGCTCCAAGAGACCCAGTACTTC
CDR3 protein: CASSLGLLQETQYF

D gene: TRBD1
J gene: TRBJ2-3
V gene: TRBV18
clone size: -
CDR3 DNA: TGTGCCAGCTCACCGACAGGGCCAAGGGATACGCAGTATTTT
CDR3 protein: CASSPTGPRDTQYF

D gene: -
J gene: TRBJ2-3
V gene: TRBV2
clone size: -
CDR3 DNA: TGTGCCAGCAGTCTAGGGGGGGGCACAGATACGCAGTATTTT
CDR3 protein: CASSLGGGTDTQYF

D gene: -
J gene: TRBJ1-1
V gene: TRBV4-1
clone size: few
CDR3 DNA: TGCGCCAGCAGCCTGATTACAGCGAACACTGAAGCTTTCTTT
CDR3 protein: CASSLITANTEAFF

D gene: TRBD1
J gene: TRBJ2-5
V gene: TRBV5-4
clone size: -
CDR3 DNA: TGTGCCAGCGGTAGAGAGACAGGGGTGCCTACTGAGACCCAGTACTTC
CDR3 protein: CASGRETGVPTETQYF

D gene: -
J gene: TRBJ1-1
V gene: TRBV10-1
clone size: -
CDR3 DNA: TGCGCCAGCAGTGAGTACAGAGGGACTGAAGCTTTCTTT
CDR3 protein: CASSEYRGTEAFF

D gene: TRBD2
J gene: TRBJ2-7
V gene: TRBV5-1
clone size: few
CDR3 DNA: TGCGCCAGCAGCTACGGACTAGCGGGGAACTACGAGCAGTACTTC
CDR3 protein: CASSYGLAGNYEQYF

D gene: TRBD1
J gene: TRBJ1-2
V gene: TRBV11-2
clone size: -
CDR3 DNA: TGTGCCAGCAGCTTAGCCCTACCGGACAGGGGAAACTATGGCTACACCTTC
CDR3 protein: CASSLALPDRGNYGYTF

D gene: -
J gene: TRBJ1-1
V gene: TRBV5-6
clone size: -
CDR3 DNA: TGTGCCAGCAGCTTTTTAGAACCTGACAGGATGAACACTGAAGCTTTCTTT
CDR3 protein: CASSFLEPDRMNTEAFF

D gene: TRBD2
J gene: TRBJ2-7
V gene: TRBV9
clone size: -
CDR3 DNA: TGTGCCAGCAGCGCGCTGCATAGCGGGAGCTACGAGCAGTACTTC
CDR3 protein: CASSALHSGSYEQYF

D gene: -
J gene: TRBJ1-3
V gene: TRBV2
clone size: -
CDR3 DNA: TGTGCCAGCAGTGCCCGGCAGATGATCGGGAACACCATATATTTT
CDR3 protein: CASSARQMIGNTIYF

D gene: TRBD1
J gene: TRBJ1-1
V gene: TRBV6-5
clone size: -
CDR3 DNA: TGTGCCAGCAGTACGCGTCGACAGGGGGATACTGAAGCTTTCTTC
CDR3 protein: CASSTRRQGDTEAFF

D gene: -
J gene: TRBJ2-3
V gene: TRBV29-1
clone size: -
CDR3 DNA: TGCAGCGTAATGGACGGACAAGGAGATACGCAGTATTTT
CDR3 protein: CSVMDGQGDTQYF

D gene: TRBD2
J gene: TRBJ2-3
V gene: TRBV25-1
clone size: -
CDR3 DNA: TGTGCCAGCAGTGGAGGACTAGCGGGGGGGTCTGGCACAGATACGCAGTATTTT
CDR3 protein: CASSGGLAGGSGTDTQYF

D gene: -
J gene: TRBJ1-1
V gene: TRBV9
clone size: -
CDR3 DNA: TGTGCCAGCAGCGTAGGAGGCAATAATTATGAAGCTTTCTTT
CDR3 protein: CASSVGGNNYEAFF

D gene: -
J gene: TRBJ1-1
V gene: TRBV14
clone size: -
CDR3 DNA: TGTGCCAGCAGCCAAGAATGGCACCTTGAAGCTTTCTTT
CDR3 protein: CASSQEWHLEAFF

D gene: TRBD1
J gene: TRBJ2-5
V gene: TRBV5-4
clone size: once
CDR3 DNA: TGTGCCAGCAGCTTGCGCGGACAGGGGGCTATTTCAGAGACCCAGTACTTC
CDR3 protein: CASSLRGQGAISETQYF

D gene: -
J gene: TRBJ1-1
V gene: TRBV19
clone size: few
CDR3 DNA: TGTGCCAGTAGTTGGGTCTACGTGGGAGCCACTGAAGCTTTCTTT
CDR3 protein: CASSWVYVGATEAFF

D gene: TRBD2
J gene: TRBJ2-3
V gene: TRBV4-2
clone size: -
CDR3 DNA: TGTGCCAGCAGCCAGGGCGGGAGGAGCACAGATACGCAGTATTTT
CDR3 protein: CASSQGGRSTDTQYF

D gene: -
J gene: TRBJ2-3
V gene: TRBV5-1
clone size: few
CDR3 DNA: TGCGCCAGCAGCTTGATAGGGGGCACAGATACGCAGTATTTT
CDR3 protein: CASSLIGGTDTQYF

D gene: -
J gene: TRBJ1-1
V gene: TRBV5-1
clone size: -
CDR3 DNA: TGCGCCAGCAGCCTTTGGACAGAGGGGACTGAAGCTTTCTTT
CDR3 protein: CASSLWTEGTEAFF

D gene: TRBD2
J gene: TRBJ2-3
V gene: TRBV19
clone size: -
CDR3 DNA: TGTGCCAGTCGAGCGGGGGGGACAGATACGCAGTATTTT
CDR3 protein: CASRAGGTDTQYF

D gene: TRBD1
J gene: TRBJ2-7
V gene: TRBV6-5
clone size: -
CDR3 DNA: TGTGCCAGCAGACCAGGGACAGGGGGAAGTGAGCAGTACTTC
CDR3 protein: CASRPGTGGSEQYF

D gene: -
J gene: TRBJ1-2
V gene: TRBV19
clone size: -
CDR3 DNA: TGTGCCAGTAGTATCTGGGGACAACATGGCTACACCTTC
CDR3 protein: CASSIWGQHGYTF

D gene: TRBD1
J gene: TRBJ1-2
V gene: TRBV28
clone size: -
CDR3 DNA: TGTGCCAGCAGTTCCCACTCCGGGACAGGTCGTAACACCTTC
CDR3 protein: CASSSHSGTGRNTF

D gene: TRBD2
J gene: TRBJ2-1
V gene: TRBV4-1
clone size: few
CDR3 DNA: TGCGCCAGCAGCCAAGTTAGCGGACTAGCGGGAGGGAATGAGCAGTTCTTC
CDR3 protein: CASSQVSGLAGGNEQFF

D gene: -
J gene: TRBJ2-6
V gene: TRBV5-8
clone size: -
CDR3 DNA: TGTGCCAGCAGCCCGACCTCCCGGGACTCCCAAGGGTTTGGGGCCAACGTCCTGACTTTC
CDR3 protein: CASSPTSRDSQGFGANVLTF

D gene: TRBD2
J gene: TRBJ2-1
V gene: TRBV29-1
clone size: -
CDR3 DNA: TGCAGCGTTCTGCTAGCGGGGGGTGCCCTCTCCTACAATGAGCAGTTCTTC
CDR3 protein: CSVLLAGGALSYNEQFF

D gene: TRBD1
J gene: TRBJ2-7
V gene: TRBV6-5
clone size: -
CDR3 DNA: TGTGCCAGCAGTTACAGACAGGGCCCCTACGAGCAGTACTTC
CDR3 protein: CASSYRQGPYEQYF

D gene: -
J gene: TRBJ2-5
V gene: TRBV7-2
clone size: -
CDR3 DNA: TGTGCCAGCAGAAGGACACCTCAAGAGACCCAGTACTTC
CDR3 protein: CASRRTPQETQYF

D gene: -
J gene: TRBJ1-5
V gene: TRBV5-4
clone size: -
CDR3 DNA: TGTGCCAGCAGCTTGGCAGGTGTAGGTCAGCCCCAGCATTTT
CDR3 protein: CASSLAGVGQPQHF